This note documents a single T cell receptor (beta chain) sequence. Its antigen is unknown. No base qualities exist here, and no much larger clone lies one base off it. The cohort was made up of 666 healthy bone marrow donors. At the time of sampling, every cohort member was nominally healthy, though immune exposures that went unrecorded were likely present. The donor was CMV seropositive and belonged to the group of 250 to 300 seropositive cohort members. Each donor provided a peripheral blood sample, and peripheral blood mononuclear cells were used for TCR beta sequencing. Genomic DNA was extracted from the blood cell samples with the Qiagen DNeasy Blood Extraction Kit. This entry is derived from a study of cytomegalovirus exposure and HLA in healthy donors (TCRdb year 2017). Regarding the complete study: In an earlier analysis of approximately 640 of the donors, 276 Gb of sequence data and 117 million unique TCR beta sequences from approximately 180 million T cells were reported. All discovery cohort repertoires had been generated on a single sequencing platform. An early release covering about 600 HLA-typed donors comprised about 300 gigabases of sequencing data and tens of millions of unique TCR sequences. A later analysis re-analyzed previously published TCR beta repertoires from roughly 690 donors and added high-resolution HLA genotyping to study TCR occurrence patterns. HLA typing covered class I and class II loci at four-digit resolution. Using immunosequencing, the study profiled T cell repertoires from 550 to 750 subjects and related those repertoires to cytomegalovirus serostatus. Among 300 to 500 genotyped donors of the cohort, an average of approximately 240,000 unique TCR beta nucleotide sequences was sequenced per donor, of which 15% to 20% were non-productive. A separate validation cohort of about 110 different subjects was used in addition to the roughly 620-subject first cohort. The number of donors typed differed by locus, with about 620-630 for A, B, C, DRB1 and DQB1, roughly 520 for DQA1, 600 to 610 for DPA1, and about 450 for DPB1. To decide whether each TCR beta V gene segment behaved as functional or pseudogenic, an earlier analysis of 587 of the donors relied on high-throughput TCR beta sequencing. Several DR-DQ haplotypes were handled as single units for association and clustering because linkage in the cohort was strong. Of the roughly 390 genotyped donors, over 70% fell in the genetic ancestry cluster associated with self-reported Caucasian donors. Donor age, sex, ethnicity and CMV serostatus were compiled together with the repertoire data. A later genetic analysis used genome-wide SNP genotypes for about 55% of the 666 donors, treating that subset as a discovery cohort. The later analysis used no new phenotypic data to find candidate immune exposures, relying instead on TCR beta sequences and their occurrence across donors. The study combined high-throughput TCR immunosequencing, statistical association of individual TCRs with disease status, and machine learning to predict cytomegalovirus infection status. The study aimed to test whether cataloging public T cell receptors could reveal signatures of past pathogen exposure. Beyond this particular receptor, the publication reports: Most CMV-associated TCR beta chains appeared to be HLA-restricted in a later analysis, and the HLA associations seemed to be driven largely by CMV exposure. A few of the identified cytomegalovirus-associated TCR beta chains were confirmed in vitro to be specific for cytomegalovirus antigens. A further reported finding was that TCR beta sequences accurately predicted the HLA-A and HLA-B alleles for most subjects in the first cohort. At a false discovery rate of 0.05, a later analysis linked around 15,000 TCR beta sequences to specific HLA alleles. In a later analysis, several top co-occurrence clusters were reported to appear linked to parvovirus B19, influenza, CMV and Epstein-Barr virus. HLA typing was unavailable for some donors at each locus, so association tests used only the typed subset. An association between a missense DCLRE1C variant and V-gene and J-gene trimming of TCR beta chains was found in a later genetic analysis and replicated in an independent cohort. The cohort was sequenced for TCR beta chains only, and without alpha or paired-chain data the features that could be detected were limited. Roughly uniform sequencing depth across donors was assumed in presence/absence analyses, although this assumption may not hold. A cluster of highly shared sequence variants was judged likely to be a technical artifact of the sequencing pipeline. A later genetic analysis reported fewer N-insertions in productive TCRs among donors in an Asian-associated ancestry cluster than the approximately 670-donor mean. It was suggested by the authors that the approach could potentially be generalized to other disease states and immunological phenotypes. In a later analysis, HLA-associated TCR beta chains were found to be more clonally expanded and to have lower generation probabilities than equally common non-associated chains. Correlated functional status among segregating V segments might reflect linkage disequilibrium, but an unknown experimental factor could not be ruled out. The classifier was reported to diagnose cytomegalovirus status with high specificity and sensitivity in both the original cohort and the validation cohort. Broadly in line with IMGT annotations, most TCR beta V segments showed up in productive rearrangements about 87% or about 30% of the time in an earlier analysis of about 500 of the donors. A later analysis found that TCR association rates varied across HLA loci, with DRB1 alleles showing the most associated TCRs and HLA-C alleles the fewest. The 87-base-pair reads could not distinguish some IMGT-functional V segments, including TRBV6-2 and TRBV6-3, so those segments were excluded. Across donors, most TCR sequences were observed very rarely, whereas some public TCRs were present in many individuals. A total of 164 TCR beta chains were listed by the study as associated with cytomegalovirus. Because counts were too low, around 17 rarely observed V segments, including chromosome 9 orphons, were left out of the earlier analysis of about 500 of the donors. Strong co-occurrence of HLA alleles, especially DR and DQ, made assigning TCR associations to individual alleles difficult. Immune exposure information for the cohort was limited to CMV serostatus.

The library was prepared using the immunoSEQ multiplex PCR assay. For the multiplex PCR, a mixture combining 60 forward primers for TCR Vbeta segments and 13 reverse primers for TCR Jbeta segments was used. Amplification of the CDR3 region of rearranged TCR beta genes was performed with a multiplex PCR assay on genomic DNA. The Illumina HiSeq System was used to sequence the amplified TCR beta libraries as 87-base-pair reads. The authors' analysis ran thus. In a later analysis, tens of millions of unique TCR beta chains were counted across the 666 repertoires, and around 11 million of these chains were shared by at least two donors. Raw reads were error-corrected and collapsed into unique sequences by a nearest-neighbor algorithm in which closely related sequences were merged to remove PCR and sequencing errors. To assign V, D and J gene segments, CDR3 sequences were aligned to IMGT reference sequences. For a sequence to be retained, at least a six-nucleotide match to both a V gene segment and a J gene segment was required. A rearrangement was called productive if the CDR3 had no stop codons and remained in frame with V and J, and every other rearrangement was called non-productive. Following IMGT convention, CDR3 was defined as the stretch from the second conserved V-encoded cysteine up to the conserved J-encoded phenylalanine. Sequences without an unambiguous match to a single V gene segment were excluded from the earlier analysis of about 600 of the donors. In an earlier analysis of approximately 500 of the donors, a V segment was called functional when productive rearrangements were above 56.7%, and segregating when the standard deviation between donors exceeded 5%. A statistical classification framework was built for diagnosing cytomegalovirus status from the catalog of TCR beta chain sequences. In a later analysis, V and J genes were assigned by comparing TCR nucleotide sequences against IMGT/GENE-DB human TR gene sequences. A later analysis assigned CDR3 sequences and most-parsimonious VDJ recombination scenarios with the TCRdist pipeline. In a later analysis, each TCR beta chain was defined by its CDR3 amino acid sequence together with its V-gene family, and reads without a unique V-gene family were excluded. To address suspected cross-contamination and a sequencing artifact, a later analysis removed 592 highly shared, low-generation-probability nucleotide sequences. In a later analysis, a clonal expansion index was calculated for each public chain from normalized within-repertoire ranks of inferred template counts. In a later analysis, generation probabilities were computed with a VDJ recombination model fitted to out-of-frame rearrangements, and the resulting probabilities were checked against IGoR. In a later analysis, TCR-TCR, TCR-HLA and TCR-CMV co-occurrence was scored with hypergeometric tests, and a repertoire-size bias correction was applied to TCR pairs. False discovery rates were estimated in a later analysis by permuting HLA or CMV assignments 20 times. In a later analysis, co-occurring TCRs were grouped using DBSCAN, and TCRdist sequence similarity was added for clustering within HLA-allele-positive subsets. Repertoires with fewer than 30,000 or more than 120,000 public chains were left out of co-occurrence clustering, as were a handful of repertoires with anomalous nucleotide sharing. TCRdb took over this immuneACCESS table, retaining in-frame rearrangements with V and J assigned. Such tables are incomplete; in checked studies, under half of the missing clones stem from an unresolved V gene, and the remainder is unexplained. The V and J calls and the clone size are those of that table, but D and trimming were determined from the DNA. The sample includes roughly 150,000 clones, with around 77% observed a single time. The biggest ten clones account for around 2.2% of the sample.

The CDR3 goes from the cysteine to the phenylalanine over 15 residues. The only DNA kept is the CDR3, 45 bases in frame from the first base. The V end loses 5 bases and the J end loses 4 bases, and a stretch of 14 bases separates them. Via the germline V gene, CDR1 is SGHTA and CDR2 FQGNSA. The chain employs TRBV7-2 and TRBJ1-4, with the D gene uncertain. The sequence came from a man aged 50 to 59 in good health and CMV-seropositive. Sequencing was performed on PBMCs. The CDR3 here reads CASSPQQSLNEKLFF. DNA sequence: TGTGCCAGCAGCCCCCAACAGAGCCTTAATGAAAAACTGTTTTTT.